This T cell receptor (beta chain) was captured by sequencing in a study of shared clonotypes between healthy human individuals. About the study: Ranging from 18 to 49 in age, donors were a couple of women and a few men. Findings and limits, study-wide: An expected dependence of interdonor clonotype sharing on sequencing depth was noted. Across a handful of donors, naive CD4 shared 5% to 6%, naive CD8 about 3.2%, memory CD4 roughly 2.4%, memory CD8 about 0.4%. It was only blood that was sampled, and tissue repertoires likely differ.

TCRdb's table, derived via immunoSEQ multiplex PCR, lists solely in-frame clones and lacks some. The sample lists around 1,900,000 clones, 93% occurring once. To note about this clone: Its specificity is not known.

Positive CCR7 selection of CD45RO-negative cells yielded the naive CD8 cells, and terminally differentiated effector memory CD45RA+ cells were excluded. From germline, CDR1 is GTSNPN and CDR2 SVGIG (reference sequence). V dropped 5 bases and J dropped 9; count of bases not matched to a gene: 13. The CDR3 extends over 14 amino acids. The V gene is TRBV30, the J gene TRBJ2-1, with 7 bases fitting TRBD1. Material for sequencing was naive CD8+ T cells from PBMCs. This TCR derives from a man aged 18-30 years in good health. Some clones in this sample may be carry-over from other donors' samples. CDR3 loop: CAWGRDRVSVEQFF. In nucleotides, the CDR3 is TGTGCCTGGGGGAGAGACAGGGTTTCCGTTGAGCAGTTCTTC.